The 30 T cell receptor beta chains presented below share a single source sample, sequenced in a study of blood T cell repertoires in COVID-19. Some clones are missing from TCRdb's copy, which holds only in-frame ones; the method was immunoSEQ multiplex PCR. In the table there are approximately 150,000 clones, about four fifths of which are singletons. Sample: peripheral blood. Every receptor here comes from a woman older than 75 with COVID-19, enrolled during active disease.

The chain has TRBV30 and TRBJ1-5; D unresolved. V was trimmed by 2 bases and J by 9 bases, leaving 17 bases between them. The CDR3 length is 14 residues. Germline V gene sequence: CDR1 GTSNPN, CDR2 SVGIG (reference sequence). DNA of the CDR3: TGTGCCTGGAGTATCGGGAGGGCCTCGCGGCCCCAGCATTTT. Amino acid sequence: CAWSIGRASRPQHF.

This clone was counted a single time. The chain combines TRBV18 with TRBJ1-1; maybe TRBD1 (5 bases). Per germline, CDR1 KGHSH and CDR2 LQKENI. V lost 3 bases to trimming and J lost 4 bases, with 15 bases between them. The CDR3 has 15 amino acids. The CDR3 spells CASSPYGREATEAFF. The CDR3 DNA reads TGTGCCAGCTCACCCTATGGCAGGGAGGCCACTGAAGCTTTCTTT.

V gene TRBV18 combines with J gene TRBJ2-5; 12 bases agree with TRBD1. Germline V gene sequence: CDR1 KGHSH, CDR2 LQKENI. The length of the CDR3 is 18 residues. V lost 1 base to trimming and J lost 5 bases; unmatched junction nucleotides: 11. CDR3 DNA: TGTGCCAGCTCACCACTGGGCCCCGGGACAGGGGGCTTGGAGACCCAGTACTTC. Translating gives CASSPLGPGTGGLETQYF.

The genes are TRBV10-3 and TRBJ2-7, with TRBD1 as a possible D gene (6 bases). Trimming cost V 0 bases and J 3 bases, with 12 bases left between them. There are 15 residues in the CDR3. Per germline, CDR1 ENHRY and CDR2 SYGVKD. Here the CDR3 reads CAISESGTKNYEQYF. The CDR3 DNA follows: TGTGCCATCAGTGAGTCCGGGACAAAGAACTACGAGCAGTACTTC.

The chain joins TRBV28 to TRBJ1-2; 8 nucleotides match TRBD1. Trimming took 0 bases from V and 3 from J; bases not matched to a gene: 3. Germline assignment: CDR1 MDHEN and CDR2 SYDVKM. This CDR3 is 15 amino acids long. CDR3 region: CASSLWDREYYGYTF. The CDR3 DNA reads as TGTGCCAGCAGTTTATGGGACAGGGAGTACTATGGCTACACCTTC.

The chain carries TRBV19 and TRBJ1-6; TRBD1 might be the D (6 bases). V was pared by 5 bases and J by 7 bases, with 12 bases between. This CDR3 region has 14 residues. The germline CDR1 and CDR2 sequences are LNHDA and SQIVND (reference sequence). CDR3 region: CASSSRDTNSPLHF. The DNA of the CDR3 is TGTGCCAGTAGTTCCCGGGACACAAATTCACCCCTCCACTTT.

The chain employs TRBV12-3 or TRBV12-4 and TRBJ2-7, with D possibly TRBD1 on 5 matching bases. V lost 6 bases, J lost 4 bases, and 13 bases lay in between. The CDR3 has 13 amino acids. CDR3 nucleotide sequence: TGTGCCAGCAGCTCAACCTACAGGTACGAGCAGTACTTC. Its protein is CASSSTYRYEQYF.

This clone was detected a few times. The gene calls are TRBV2 and TRBJ2-7, with 7 bases matching TRBD2. The CDR3 length is 14 residues. Germline V CDR1 and CDR2: SNHLY, FYNNEI. J was trimmed by 3 bases and V by 5 bases; bases with no gene match: 7. CDR3 coding DNA: TGTGCCAGCAGTCCGGGACTACCATTCTACGAGCAGTACTTC. Residues: CASSPGLPFYEQYF.

This clone was seen once. The chain joins TRBV29-1 to TRBJ2-2; a possible D gene is TRBD1 (6 bases). Germline loops: CDR1 SQVTM, CDR2 ANQGSEA. There are 13 residues in the CDR3. Trimming left V 5 bases short and J 5 bases short, with 12 bases between. CDR3 DNA sequence: TGCAGCGTTCTACAGGGTCGAACCGGGGAGCTGTTTTTT. Translating it yields CSVLQGRTGELFF.

The chain is built from TRBV4-1 and TRBJ2-7, with 9 bases that match TRBD1. Germline assignment: CDR1 MGHRA and CDR2 YSYEKL. V gave up 4 bases and J gave up 3 bases; unmatched junction bases: 7. The CDR3 runs 15 residues. Here the CDR3 reads CASSRSETGGYEQYF. In DNA form, the CDR3 reads TGCGCCAGCAGCCGAAGCGAGACAGGGGGCTACGAGCAGTACTTC.

CDR3 residues: CASTQGGVNQPQHF. CDR3 nucleotides: TGTGCCAGCACCCAAGGAGGGGTCAATCAGCCCCAGCATTTT. The rearrangement uses TRBV6-5 and TRBJ1-5, with a possible D match to TRBD1 (5 bases). Germline CDR1 reads MNHEY; CDR2 reads SVGAGI. The CDR3 runs to 14 residues. V shed 7 bases and J shed 3 bases, with 13 bases lying between them.

The CDR3 bases are TGTGCCAGTAGTATCCCAGCAGGTGGCCGCTCTGGGGCCAACGTCCTGACTTTC. Translation gives CASSIPAGGRSGANVLTF. This chain links TRBV19 with TRBJ2-6; unclear D gene. The ends were cut back, 3 bases at V and 0 bases at J, with 15 bases in the middle. Germline lookup yields CDR1 LNHDA and CDR2 SQIVND (reference sequence). The CDR3 has 18 residues.

This chain connects TRBV7-2 to TRBJ2-7; a weak D match, TRBD1 (5 bases). The CDR3 has 15 residues. Trimming shortened V by 1 base and J by 1 base, and 11 bases separated the two germline ends. The V gene's germline CDR1 is SGHTA and CDR2 FQGNSA. For the CDR3, the DNA is TGTGCCAGCAGCTTAGTCTGGGGCCCTTCCTACGAGCAGTACTTC. Amino acids: CASSLVWGPSYEQYF.

In this sample, this clone turned up once. The V call is TRBV5-1, the J call TRBJ2-2; D possibly corresponds to TRBD2 (5 bases). CDR1 is SGHRS and CDR2 is YFSETQ in the germline V gene. V was trimmed by 5 bases and J by 5 bases, leaving 16 bases between them. There are 15 residues in the CDR3. As DNA, the CDR3 is TGCGCCAGCAGTGTCCACGGGGTGGGGACCGGGGAGCTGTTTTTT. It translates to CASSVHGVGTGELFF.

The chain employs TRBV14 and TRBJ2-7, with 9 bases lining up with TRBD2. The CDR3 sequence is 15 residues long. V lost 0 bases to trimming and J lost 4 bases; unmatched junction nucleotides: 4. Germline CDR1 reads SGHDN; CDR2 reads FVKESK. CDR3 protein: CASSQERRGGYEQYF. For the CDR3, the DNA is TGTGCCAGCAGCCAAGAGAGGCGGGGGGGATACGAGCAGTACTTC.

V gene TRBV19 combines with J gene TRBJ2-7; TRBD2 aligns across 10 bases. The CDR3 covers 15 residues. The V gene end was trimmed by 6 bases and the J gene end by 2 bases; junction bases not matched to a gene: 7. Germline CDR1 and CDR2: LNHDA and SQIVND (reference sequence). CDR3 sequence: CASSKTSGLTYEQYF. The CDR3 nucleotides read TGTGCCAGTAGCAAGACTAGCGGGCTGACCTACGAGCAGTACTTC.

The chain couples TRBV14 to TRBJ2-2; D is undetermined. Trimming stripped 6 bases from V and 2 bases from J, with 10 bases between. Per the germline V gene, CDR1 is SGHDN and CDR2 is FVKESK. CDR3 length equals 14 residues. Written as DNA, the CDR3 is TGTGCCAGCAGTGCCCGCGTTAACACCGGGGAGCTGTTTTTT. It yields the protein CASSARVNTGELFF. Looking up the rest from reference TRBV14 and TRBJ2-2 gives the full variable domain: EAGVTQFPSHSVIEKGQTVTLRCDPISGHDNLYWYRRVMGKEIKFLLHFVKESKQDESGMPNNRFLAERTGGTYSTLKVQPAELEDSGVYFCASSARVNTGELFFGEGSRLTVL.

The chain is built from TRBV4-1 and TRBJ1-2; D might be TRBD1 (6 bases). V gave up 0 bases and J gave up 5 bases, with 10 bases separating them. The CDR3 has 14 residues. The germline CDR1 and CDR2 sequences are MGHRA and YSYEKL. CDR3 loop: CASSQEGAGYGYTF. As DNA, the CDR3 is TGCGCCAGCAGCCAAGAGGGGGCTGGGTATGGCTACACCTTC.

J is TRBJ2-1 and V is TRBV29-1; 8 bases fit TRBD2. J gave up 0 bases and V 4 bases, and 5 bases lay outside the gene matches. The germline CDR1 and CDR2 sequences are SQVTM and ANQGSEA. The length of the CDR3 is 15 residues. The CDR3 reads CSVAGSGSSYNEQFF. The CDR3 coding sequence is TGCAGCGTTGCAGGGAGCGGGAGCTCCTACAATGAGCAGTTCTTC.

The chain uses TRBV12-5 and TRBJ2-1, with 12 bases matching TRBD2. Germline loops: CDR1 LGHNT, CDR2 FRNRAP. The CDR3 sequence is 14 residues long. With 5 bases clipped from V and 7 bases from J, the junction kept 3 bases outside the gene matches. The CDR3 here is CASGTSGGWNEQFF. The CDR3 DNA reads as TGTGCTAGTGGTACTAGCGGGGGGTGGAATGAGCAGTTCTTC.

CDR3 DNA: TGCAGCGTTGCAGGGGGATGGGCCAACGTCCTGACTTTC. Residues: CSVAGGWANVLTF. This chain connects TRBV29-1 to TRBJ2-6; 7 bases line up with TRBD1. Trimming took 4 bases from V and 5 from J; bases not matched to a gene: 2. The length of the CDR3 is 13 residues. The V gene's germline CDR1 is SQVTM and CDR2 ANQGSEA. Drawing the rest from reference TRBV29-1 and TRBJ2-6, the complete variable domain is SAVISQKPSRDICQRGTSLTIQCQVDSQVTMMFWYRQQPGQSLTLIATANQGSEATYESGFVIDKFPISRPNLTFSTLTVSNMSPEDSSIYLCSVAGGWANVLTFGAGSRLTVL.

V is TRBV28 and J is TRBJ1-2; the D gene is possibly TRBD1 (6 bases). CDR1 and CDR2 (germline): MDHEN, SYDVKM. With 7 bases removed from V and 3 bases from J, the gap between germline ends came to 12 bases. The CDR3 is made up of 13 amino acids. In nucleotides, the CDR3 is TGTGCCAGCACTCACGGGGGGCACTATGGCTACACCTTC. Protein sequence: CASTHGGHYGYTF.

This chain uses TRBV24-1 with TRBJ1-5; 7 positions match TRBD1. The ends lost 5 bases at V and 3 bases at J; junction bases unmatched: 12. This CDR3 is built from 17 residues. Germline lookup yields CDR1 KGHDR and CDR2 SFDVKD. The DNA of the CDR3 is TGTGCCACCAGTGGGCGCATAGGACAGGCCGACAATCAGCCCCAGCATTTT. Amino acids: CATSGRIGQADNQPQHF.

The chain uses TRBV2 and TRBJ2-7; tentative D call: TRBD2 (6 bases). The length of the CDR3 is 16 residues. Trimming cost V 1 base and J 6 bases, with 19 bases left between them. CDR1 and CDR2 (germline): SNHLY, FYNNEI. The CDR3 is CASSEDSERVRLEQYF. The CDR3 DNA follows: TGTGCCAGCAGTGAAGATTCCGAGCGGGTTAGGCTCGAGCAGTACTTC.

This clone has just one count. V gene TRBV3-1 (or the pseudogene TRBV3-2) combines with J gene TRBJ2-1, with TRBD2 matching 12 bases. The length of the CDR3 is 15 residues. CDR1 is LGHDT and CDR2 is YNNKEL in the germline V gene (reference sequence). Trimming removed 4 bases from V and 15 bases from J; junction bases left unmatched: 13. The CDR3 DNA is TGTGCCAGCAGCCTCCTACTAGCGGGAGGCTCTAGCCCGTTCTTC. Translation: CASSLLLAGGSSPFF.

This CDR3 reads CASRDFGSPADTQYF. The CDR3 bases are TGTGCCAGCAGGGATTTCGGGAGCCCAGCAGATACGCAGTATTTT. The chain employs TRBV28 and TRBJ2-3; TRBD2 might be the D (6 bases). Germline lookup yields CDR1 MDHEN and CDR2 SYDVKM. Between the trimmed V and J ends, which lost 6 bases and 4 bases, there was a span of 17 bases. The CDR3 extends over 15 amino acids.

A few counts support this clone. The CDR3 region has the DNA TGCAGTGCTAGTAGGCAGGGGGTTAACTATGGCTACACCTTC. This codes for CSASRQGVNYGYTF. This sequence joins TRBV20-1 and TRBJ1-2, with 7 positions matching TRBD1. CDR1 is DFQATT and CDR2 is SNEGSKA in the germline V gene (reference sequence). J gave up 1 base and V 3 bases, and 5 bases lay outside the gene matches. The CDR3 is 14 amino acids.

This chain links TRBV18 with TRBJ1-3; unclear D gene. CDR1 is KGHSH, CDR2 LQKENI, per germline. Deletions cut 3 bases from V and 0 bases from J, with 12 bases between. CDR3 length: 16 amino acids. CDR3 nucleotides: TGTGCCAGCTCACCCATGGAGGACGCCTCTGGAAACACCATATATTTT. Residues: CASSPMEDASGNTIYF.

CDR3 region: CASSAPPGRGEYEQYF. In DNA, the CDR3 is TGTGCCAGCAGCGCACCCCCGGGGAGGGGGGAATACGAGCAGTACTTC. The chain links TRBV28 to TRBJ2-7; D may be TRBD2 (7 bases). The germline gives CDR1 MDHEN, CDR2 SYDVKM. The CDR3 has 16 residues. V was clipped by 6 bases and J by 4 bases, with 22 bases between them.

The V call is TRBV7-8, the J call TRBJ1-1; D is ambiguous. The V gene lost 5 bases and the J gene lost 8 bases, with 12 bases spanning the gap. The CDR3 covers 12 residues. CDR1 is SGHVS and CDR2 is FQNEAQ in the germline V gene. CDR3 in amino acids: CASSQRVIEAFF. The CDR3 coding sequence is TGTGCCAGCAGCCAACGCGTTATCGAAGCTTTCTTT.